This TCR beta chain stems from a study of radiotherapy plus CTLA-4 blockade in lung cancer (dated by TCRdb to the late 2010s). In terms of the full investigation: Among enrolled patients, under 20% had an objective response and around 33% reached disease control. Here is what the overall study found, with its caveats: The strongest predictors of response were reported to be early dynamic shifts in blood T cell clones along with a rise in serum interferon-beta following radiation. TCR clones derived from tumors expanded in peripheral blood after treatment with radiotherapy and ipilimumab.

This clone was found a few times. No antigen is known for it. Base qualities are missing; no much larger clone stands one base away. Focal radiation therapy combined with CTLA-4 blockade (ipilimumab) was tested in patients with chemo-refractory metastatic non-small-cell lung cancer. Libraries came from the immunoSEQ multiplex PCR assay. TCRdb mirrors the immuneACCESS table, restricted to in-frame sequences. Some clones are absent from its copies; in checked studies, under half trace to an unresolved V gene, and the reason for the others is unknown. The sample data list over 85,000 clones, and around 74% of these were observed just once. The ten biggest clones cover 2.5% to 3.5% of the sample. Here the sequenced sample was peripheral blood, taken from a patient treated with radiotherapy plus ipilimumab. This receptor was identified in a human donor with non-small cell lung cancer who had a partial response to radiotherapy plus ipilimumab. Some clones in this sample may be carry-over from other donors' samples.

At the DNA level, the sequence is TGTGCCAGCAGTCCCCACAGGGGTCGGGGCGATGAAAAACTGTTTTTT. It encodes CASSPHRGRGDEKLFF. The rearranged segments are TRBV28 and TRBJ1-4; TRBD1 fits 7 bases in the junction. CDR1 and CDR2 are read off the germline V gene as MDHEN and SYDVKM. From its cysteine to its phenylalanine, the CDR3 spans 16 amino acids. Kept here is only the CDR3 DNA, which spans 48 bases and is read in frame from base 1. V is trimmed back by 5 bases and J by 6 bases, and the junction contains 12 bases that no gene match accounts for.